This T cell receptor beta chain comes out of a study of cytomegalovirus exposure and HLA in healthy donors. Germline V gene lookup returns CDR1 SGHVS and CDR2 FQNEAQ. There are 17 residues in the CDR3. V gave up 3 bases and J gave up 0 bases, with 16 bases separating them. Use of 60 Vbeta and 13 Jbeta primers characterized the PCR. TCRdb keeps only in-frame clones here, not all; method: immunoSEQ multiplex PCR. This table has roughly 200,000 clones, about 80% appearing once. Overall study findings and caveats: Association with HLA alleles at 0.05 false discovery rate was found for around 15,000 TCR beta sequences in a later analysis. In a later analysis, V- and J-gene trimming of beta chains associated with a DCLRE1C missense variant, replicated independently.

Of note for this clone: The antigen is undetermined.

The TCR sequence derives from a man aged 40-49 years in good health and CMV-seropositive. The chain combines TRBV7-8 with TRBJ2-3, with D possibly matching TRBD2 (5 bases). Material: PBMCs. CDR3 residues: CASSFAPGSASTDTQYF. DNA for the CDR3: TGTGCCAGCAGCTTCGCCCCAGGTAGCGCAAGCACAGATACGCAGTATTTT.